A selection of T cell receptor beta chains follows, all from one sample in a study of metastatic and nonmetastatic thyroid tumors. TCRdb re-called the PCR reads via MiXCR. The sample lists 70,000 or so clones, 11% to 15% occurring once. The sample comprised blood. These receptors all stem from a male donor with papillary thyroid cancer or a benign thyroid nodule (not recorded which). Some clones in this sample may be carry-over from other donors' samples. CDR3s include the opening cysteine and the closing phenylalanine or tryptophan. D genes are given only for firm matches. Not every row has a clone size; where given, it reads once, few, many or a size class.

d_call: NA
j_call: TRBJ1-2
v_call: TRBV7-9
clone_size: many
cdr3_aa: CASSPGVSFEGYTF
cdr3_nt: TGTGCCAGCAGCCCAGGAGTCTCGTTTGAGGGCTACACCTTC

d_call: NA
j_call: TRBJ1-5
v_call: TRBV6-1
clone_size: few
cdr3_aa: CASSAGTELDQPQHF
cdr3_nt: TGTGCCAGCAGCGCCGGTACAGAACTCGATCAGCCCCAGCATTTT

d_call: NA
j_call: TRBJ2-4
v_call: TRBV11-2
clone_size: many
cdr3_aa: CASSPRRWGDTAKNIQYF
cdr3_nt: TGTGCCAGCAGCCCCCGCCGGTGGGGGGACACGGCCAAAAACATTCAGTACTTC

d_call: TRBD1
j_call: TRBJ1-1
v_call: TRBV5-4
clone_size: many
cdr3_aa: CASSLVGQMNTEAFF
cdr3_nt: TGTGCCAGCAGCTTGGTGGGACAGATGAACACTGAAGCTTTCTTT

d_call: NA
j_call: TRBJ1-1
v_call: TRBV29-1
clone_size: NA
cdr3_aa: CSGETETNTEAFF
cdr3_nt: TGCAGCGGTGAGACGGAGACGAACACTGAAGCTTTCTTT

d_call: TRBD2
j_call: TRBJ2-1
v_call: TRBV6-1
clone_size: medium-sized
cdr3_aa: CASAASSGSYNEQFF
cdr3_nt: TGTGCCAGCGCCGCCTCTAGCGGCTCCTACAATGAGCAGTTCTTC

d_call: NA
j_call: TRBJ2-2
v_call: TRBV19
clone_size: many
cdr3_aa: CASSKGWDTGELFF
cdr3_nt: TGTGCCAGTAGTAAAGGGTGGGACACCGGGGAGCTGTTTTTT

d_call: NA
j_call: TRBJ2-3
v_call: TRBV4-2
clone_size: NA
cdr3_aa: CASSGDGKGSTDTQYF
cdr3_nt: TGTGCCAGCAGCGGGGATGGGAAGGGTAGCACAGATACGCAGTATTTT

d_call: TRBD2
j_call: TRBJ2-2
v_call: TRBV27
clone_size: many
cdr3_aa: CASSLRVAGTGELFF
cdr3_nt: TGTGCCAGCAGTTTAAGGGTAGCGGGAACCGGGGAGCTGTTTTTT

d_call: TRBD2
j_call: TRBJ2-3
v_call: TRBV7-9
clone_size: many
cdr3_aa: CASSLVLAGVFGDTQYF
cdr3_nt: TGTGCCAGCAGCTTAGTGCTAGCGGGAGTGTTTGGAGATACGCAGTATTTT

d_call: TRBD1
j_call: TRBJ1-1
v_call: TRBV29-1
clone_size: many
cdr3_aa: CSVPDRGRTEAFF
cdr3_nt: TGCAGCGTTCCAGACAGGGGGCGGACTGAAGCTTTCTTT